Below are 24 T cell receptor beta chains sequenced from a single sample in a study of blood T cells in healthy people across ages. The use of a sample-barcoded 5' primer and a J-beta primer mix characterized a second PCR of roughly 6 to 11 cycles. TCRdb re-analysed the 5' RACE reads in MiXCR, keeping a single row per CDR3 protein. This table has roughly 1.4 million distinct CDR3 sequences, roughly 59% appearing once. The sequenced sample consisted of blood. These TCRs come from a man in his late teens or twenties in good health.

This chain uses TRBV27 with TRBJ2-5, with D hard to call. The J call is uncertain, as TRBJ2-7 better fits the DNA end. Germline V gene sequence: CDR1 MNHEY, CDR2 SMNVEV (reference sequence). This CDR3 region has 13 residues. This CDR3 reads CASSLYRFNEQYF. In nucleotides, the CDR3 is TGTGCCAGCAGTTTATACCGATTCAACGAGCAGTACTTC.

This clonotype was recorded once. The gene calls are TRBV15 and TRBJ2-5, with D possibly being TRBD1 or TRBD2 (6 bases each). This CDR3 spans 15 amino acids. The V and J ends lost 5 bases and 1 base respectively, with 14 bases between them. Germline V gene lookup returns CDR1 LNHNV and CDR2 YYDKDF (reference sequence). The CDR3 region has the DNA TGTGCCACCAGCCCACTTGGGGGGCCCCAAGAGACCCAGTACTTC. Translated, it gives CATSPLGGPQETQYF.

In DNA, the CDR3 is TGCGCCAGCAGCCAGAGCGAAAAACTGTTTTTT. This sequence encodes CASSQSEKLFF. This chain links TRBV4-1 with TRBJ1-4; no clear D gene. V was trimmed by 3 bases and J by 8 bases, leaving 4 bases between them. The CDR3 length is 11 residues. Germline V gives CDR1 MGHRA, CDR2 YSYEKL.

The chain combines TRBV6-5 with TRBJ2-1; 9 bases are a match to TRBD1. V was pared by 5 bases and J by 4 bases, with 6 bases of the junction left unmatched. From germline, CDR1 is MNHEY and CDR2 SVGAGI. The CDR3 length is 15 residues. CDR3 DNA: TGTGCCAGCAGTCGCCGACAGGGGGAATACAATGAGCAGTTCTTC. It is translated as CASSRRQGEYNEQFF.

V and J are TRBV20-1 and TRBJ2-7; 8 nucleotides match TRBD1. CDR3 length: 13 amino acids. Germline trimming cut 4 bases from V and 2 bases from J; bases unmatched to any gene: 4. CDR1 DFQATT and CDR2 SNEGSKA come from the germline V gene (reference sequence). CDR3 coding DNA: TGCAGTGCTACCCCGGACAGGGCCTACGAGCAGTACTTC. This codes for CSATPDRAYEQYF.

The genes are TRBV3-1 and TRBJ1-4, with D unresolved. Germline V gene lookup returns CDR1 LGHDT and CDR2 YNNKEL (reference sequence). The CDR3 consists of 14 residues. Trimming removed 2 bases at V and 1 base at J, with 5 bases between. CDR3 region: CASSQWQTNEKLFF. For the CDR3, the DNA is TGTGCCAGCAGCCAATGGCAAACTAATGAAAAACTGTTTTTT.

The rearrangement uses TRBV29-1 and TRBJ2-7; the D gene is possibly TRBD2 (6 bases). Germline CDR1 and CDR2: SQVTM and ANQGSEA. The CDR3 covers 14 residues. V was pared by 0 bases and J by 1 base, with 10 bases between. CDR3 amino acids: CSVEDPGGSYEQYF. The CDR3 coding sequence is TGCAGCGTTGAAGACCCCGGAGGGTCCTACGAGCAGTACTTC.

The chain joins TRBV7-9 to TRBJ1-1, with D possibly TRBD1 on 5 matching bases. V lost 1 base and J 11 bases, leaving 20 bases between the germline ends. The CDR3 is 15 residues long. Germline V lookup: CDR1 SEHNR, CDR2 FQNEAQ (reference sequence). Here the CDR3 reads CASSLEGRPNGEAFF. The DNA for the CDR3 is TGTGCCAGCAGCTTAGAGGGACGGCCGAACGGTGAGGCTTTCTTT.

On this clonotype: At one boundary the junction diverges from the germline segment, which might be a read error. The CDR3 coding sequence is TGTAGGGCTCGACTAGCGGACTACGAGCAGTACTTC. It encodes CRARLADYEQYF. V and J are TRBV20-1 and TRBJ2-7, with TRBD2 identical over 9 bases. The length of the CDR3 is 12 residues. Germline CDR1 is DFQATT and CDR2 is SNEGSKA (reference sequence).

V is TRBV29-1 and J is TRBJ2-1, with D perhaps given as TRBD1 or TRBD2 (5 bases each). The length of the CDR3 is 22 residues. V lost 7 bases to trimming and J lost 0 bases, with 37 bases between them. Germline CDR1 reads SQVTM; CDR2 reads ANQGSEA. CDR3 DNA: TGCAGCGCGCTTACGACGGGTCTAGCCAAGCGACAGCGTCGAAACTCCTACAATGAGCAGTTCTTC. It is translated as CSALTTGLAKRQRRNSYNEQFF.

This clonotype was recorded a few times. The chain couples TRBV2 to TRBJ1-1; no definite D call. V was shortened by 6 bases and J by 9 bases, with 11 bases between the two germline ends. Germline V CDR1 and CDR2: SNHLY, FYNNEI. This CDR3 has 11 residues. The CDR3 DNA sequence: TGTGCCAGCAGCATCCAGCCACAAGCTTTCTTT. Its protein product is CASSIQPQAFF.

The V and J genes are TRBV20-1 and TRBJ2-7; the match to TRBD2 covers 7 bases. V lost 5 bases and J lost 5; bases outside the gene matches: 15. The CDR3 runs to 15 residues. Germline loops: CDR1 DFQATT, CDR2 SNEGSKA (reference sequence). The CDR3 DNA is TGCAGTGCTGCCCATCCGGGAGGTGGTAAAGACGAGCAGTACTTC. Protein: CSAAHPGGGKDEQYF.

This chain connects TRBV7-2 to TRBJ2-1; D tentatively reads TRBD1 or TRBD2 (5 bases each). V lost 7 bases, J lost 6 bases, and 19 bases lay in between. Per germline, CDR1 SGHTA and CDR2 FQGNSA. CDR3 size: 15 residues. The CDR3 DNA reads TGTGCCAGCACCGTGGGACGAGCAGGAAGCAATGAGCAGTTCTTC. Translation: CASTVGRAGSNEQFF.

The genes are TRBV7-9 and TRBJ2-1; TRBD2 matches 8 bases. The CDR3 runs 16 residues. J gave up 1 base and V 4 bases, and 6 bases lay outside the gene matches. In germline, CDR1 is SEHNR, CDR2 FQNEAQ (reference sequence). CDR3 in amino acids: CASSSPGLGSYNEQFF. The CDR3 DNA follows: TGTGCCAGCAGCTCACCGGGACTAGGGTCCTACAATGAGCAGTTCTTC.

The chain has TRBV20-1 and TRBJ2-7; 11 nucleotides align to TRBD1. Gene TRBJ2-5 matches the end of the DNA better, so the J call may be wrong. This CDR3 region has 14 residues. The germline V gene encodes CDR1 DFQATT and CDR2 SNEGSKA (reference sequence). The CDR3 loop is CSAYPGQGEETQYF. DNA of the CDR3: TGCAGTGCTTATCCGGGACAGGGGGAAGAGACCCAGTACTTC.

The chain carries TRBV6-5 and TRBJ1-5, with D unclear. Between the trimmed V and J ends, which lost 0 bases and 2 bases, there was a span of 11 bases. CDR1 and CDR2 from the germline V gene are MNHEY and SVGAGI. The CDR3 runs to 16 residues. CDR3 protein: CASSYSSPIGNQPQHF. As DNA, the CDR3 is TGTGCCAGCAGTTACTCGTCCCCGATAGGCAATCAGCCCCAGCATTTT.

This chain connects TRBV4-1 to TRBJ2-5, with 7 bases that match TRBD2. J gave up 3 bases and V 1 base, and 5 bases lay outside the gene matches. This CDR3 is built from 15 residues. CDR1 and CDR2 (germline): MGHRA, YSYEKL. The CDR3 DNA reads TGCGCCAGCAGCCAAGCACTAGCGTTGGAAGAGACCCAGTACTTC. Encoded protein: CASSQALALEETQYF.

V gene TRBV5-4 combines with J gene TRBJ2-5; maybe TRBD1 (6 bases). The ends were cut back, 4 bases at V and 2 bases at J, with 12 bases in the middle. The CDR3 is 14 residues long. Germline V CDR1 and CDR2: SGHNT, YYREEE (reference sequence). Written as DNA, the CDR3 is TGTGCCAGCAGCGTCCGGGACACACAAGAGACCCAGTACTTC. Translation gives CASSVRDTQETQYF.

The chain links TRBV27 to TRBJ2-1; D remains ambiguous. V shed 5 bases and J shed 7 bases, with 15 bases lying between them. The V gene's germline CDR1 is MNHEY and CDR2 SMNVEV (reference sequence). CDR3 length equals 14 residues. The CDR3 region has the DNA TGTGCCAGCAGTCCCCGGCCCTTTGGGAATGAGCAGTTCTTC. This encodes CASSPRPFGNEQFF.

The V call is TRBV9, the J call TRBJ2-3; 7 bases match TRBD2. The CDR3 length is 17 residues. V lost 0 bases, J lost 5 bases, and 12 bases stayed unmatched. Germline V CDR1 and CDR2: SGDLS, YYNGEE. CDR3 sequence reads: CASSVDPGGRSGDTQYF. In nucleotides, the CDR3 is TGTGCCAGCAGCGTAGATCCGGGAGGCCGATCGGGAGATACGCAGTATTTT.

The J gene is TRBJ2-2, the V gene TRBV29-1, with D hard to call. The CDR3 is 11 amino acids. Looked up from germline, CDR1 is SQVTM and CDR2 is ANQGSEA. The CDR3 DNA reads TGCAGTGCTACCCGGGCCGGGGAGCTGTTTTTT. Its protein product is CSATRAGELFF.

The rearrangement uses TRBV21-1 and TRBJ2-4; the DNA was not used to check the table's D call, TRBD2. Near its end, the DNA agrees better with TRBJ2-5, so the J call may be wrong. TRBV21-1 is a pseudogene. CDR3 length: 16 amino acids. CDR3 protein: CASSKRTSDARETQYF. The CDR3, as DNA: TGTGCCAGCAGCAAGCGGACTAGCGACGCAAGAGAGACCCAGTACTTC.

This chain uses TRBV6-2 or TRBV6-3 with TRBJ2-1, with D possibly being TRBD1 or TRBD2 (5 bases each). The CDR3 runs to 14 residues. The germline gives CDR1 MNHEY, CDR2 SVGEGT. Trimming shortened V by 6 bases and J by 6 bases, and 15 bases separated the two germline ends. The CDR3 spells CASSRRDGPNEQFF. For the CDR3, the DNA is TGTGCCAGCAGCCGCCGGGACGGCCCCAATGAGCAGTTCTTC.

This chain links TRBV5-4 with TRBJ2-7; D tentatively fits TRBD1 or TRBD2 (6 bases each). CDR1 and CDR2 from the germline V gene are SGHNT and YYREEE (reference sequence). The CDR3 extends over 16 amino acids. V was clipped by 5 bases and J by 0 bases, with 18 bases between them. This CDR3 reads CASRPDRGPLSYEQYF. The CDR3 DNA sequence: TGTGCCAGCAGGCCTGATCGGGGGCCCCTCTCCTACGAGCAGTACTTC.